This T cell receptor (beta chain) was retrieved from a study of blood T cell repertoires in COVID-19. Across the study: The United States, Italy and Spain supplied acute and convalescent COVID-19 samples. T cells, B-cell-depleted T cells, or PBMCs supplied cDNA or gDNA.

The germline V gene has CDR1 PRHDT and CDR2 FYEKMQ (reference sequence). Trimming left V 0 bases short and J 9 bases short, with 21 bases between. This CDR3 is 18 amino acids long. Original processing methods: The assay estimated nucleated cells by amplifying reference gene primers. Measured with immunoSEQ multiplex PCR; TCRdb has only the in-frame clones, and not every one. The DNA gave D and trimming, while V, J and clone size come from that table. Here the sample spans around 320,000 clones, approximately 89% being singletons. The clonotype was recovered from a woman under 40 who had recovered from COVID-19. What was sequenced was peripheral blood. V usage is TRBV13 and J usage is TRBJ1-6; weak D call: TRBD1 (6 bases). The CDR3 bases are TGTGCCAGCAGCTTAGGACAGGGTCGATCCGTTCCCATTTCACCCCTCCACTTT. Protein: CASSLGQGRSVPISPLHF.